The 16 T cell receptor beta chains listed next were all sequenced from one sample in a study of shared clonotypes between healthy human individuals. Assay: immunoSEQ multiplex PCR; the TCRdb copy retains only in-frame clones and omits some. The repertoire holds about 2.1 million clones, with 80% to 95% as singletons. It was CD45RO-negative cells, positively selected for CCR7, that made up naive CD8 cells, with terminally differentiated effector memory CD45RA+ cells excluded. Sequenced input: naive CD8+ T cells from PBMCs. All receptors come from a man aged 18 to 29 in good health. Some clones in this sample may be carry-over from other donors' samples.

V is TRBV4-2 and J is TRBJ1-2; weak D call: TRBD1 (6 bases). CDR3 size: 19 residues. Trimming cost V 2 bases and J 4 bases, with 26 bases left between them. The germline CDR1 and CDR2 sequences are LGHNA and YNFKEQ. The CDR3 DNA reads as TGTGCCAGCAGCCAATGGGAGGGGCAGGGGAGCGGATTGGGCTATGGCTACACCTTC. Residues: CASSQWEGQGSGLGYGYTF.

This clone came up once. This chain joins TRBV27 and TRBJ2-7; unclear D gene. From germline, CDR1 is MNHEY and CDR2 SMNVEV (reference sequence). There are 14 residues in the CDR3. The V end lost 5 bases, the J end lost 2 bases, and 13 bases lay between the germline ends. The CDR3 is CASSPVGFPYEQYF. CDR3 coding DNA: TGTGCCAGCAGTCCCGTGGGGTTCCCCTACGAGCAGTACTTC.

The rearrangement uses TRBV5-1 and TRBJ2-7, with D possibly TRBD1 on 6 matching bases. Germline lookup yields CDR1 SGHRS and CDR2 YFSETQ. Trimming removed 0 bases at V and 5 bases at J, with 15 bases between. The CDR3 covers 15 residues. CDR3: CASSLALQGFHEQYF. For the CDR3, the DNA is TGCGCCAGCAGCTTGGCCCTACAGGGTTTTCACGAGCAGTACTTC.

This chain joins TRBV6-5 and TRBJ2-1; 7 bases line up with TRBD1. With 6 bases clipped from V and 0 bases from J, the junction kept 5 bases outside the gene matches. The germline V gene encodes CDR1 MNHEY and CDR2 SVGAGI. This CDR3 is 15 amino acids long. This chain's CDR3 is CASSQGQTSYNEQFF. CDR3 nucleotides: TGTGCCAGCAGCCAGGGACAGACCTCCTACAATGAGCAGTTCTTC.

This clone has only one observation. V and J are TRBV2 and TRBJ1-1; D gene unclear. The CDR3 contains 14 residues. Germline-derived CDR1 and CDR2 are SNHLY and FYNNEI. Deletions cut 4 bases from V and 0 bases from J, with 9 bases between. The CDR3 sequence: CASSGARMNTEAFF. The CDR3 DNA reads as TGTGCCAGCAGTGGGGCCCGGATGAACACTGAAGCTTTCTTT.

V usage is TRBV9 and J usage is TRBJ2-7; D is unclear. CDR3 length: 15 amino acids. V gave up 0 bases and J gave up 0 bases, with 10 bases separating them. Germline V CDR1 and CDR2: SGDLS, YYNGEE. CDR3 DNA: TGTGCCAGCAGCGTAGCTTGGGATAGCTCCTACGAGCAGTACTTC. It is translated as CASSVAWDSSYEQYF.

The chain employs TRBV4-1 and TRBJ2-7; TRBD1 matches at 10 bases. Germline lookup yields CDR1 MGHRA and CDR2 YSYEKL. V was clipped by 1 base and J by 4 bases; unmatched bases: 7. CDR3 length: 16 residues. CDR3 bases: TGCGCCAGCAGCCAAGGGCCCGGGACAGGGGCATACGAGCAGTACTTC. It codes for CASSQGPGTGAYEQYF.

Here the CDR3 reads CASSRGNYEQYF. Here the CDR3 DNA reads TGTGCCAGCAGCCGAGGAAACTACGAGCAGTACTTC. The chain employs TRBV11-2 and TRBJ2-7; unclear D gene. V was trimmed by 5 bases and J by 3 bases, leaving 8 bases between them. Germline CDR1 is SGHAT and CDR2 is FQNNGV. The CDR3 extends over 12 amino acids.

CDR3 bases: TGCGCCAGCAGCTTGGTGTCTAGCGGGTCTATCGACGAGCAGTACTTC. It codes for CASSLVSSGSIDEQYF. The chain joins TRBV5-1 to TRBJ2-7; the match to TRBD2 covers 8 bases. Germline trimming cut 0 bases from V and 5 bases from J; bases unmatched to any gene: 10. Germline assignment: CDR1 SGHRS and CDR2 YFSETQ. The CDR3 is 16 amino acids.

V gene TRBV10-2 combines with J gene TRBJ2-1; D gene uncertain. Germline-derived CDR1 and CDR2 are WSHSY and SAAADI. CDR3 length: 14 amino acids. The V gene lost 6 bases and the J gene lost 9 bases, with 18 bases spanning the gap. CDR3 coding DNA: TGCGCCAGCAGGTGGTCGGTGGGATTTTTTGAGCAGTTCTTC. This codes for CASRWSVGFFEQFF.

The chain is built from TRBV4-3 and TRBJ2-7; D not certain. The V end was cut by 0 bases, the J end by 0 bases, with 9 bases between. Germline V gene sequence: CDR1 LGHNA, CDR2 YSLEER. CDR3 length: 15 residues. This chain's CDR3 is CASSQESGSSYEQYF. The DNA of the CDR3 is TGCGCCAGCAGCCAAGAGTCAGGATCCTCCTACGAGCAGTACTTC.

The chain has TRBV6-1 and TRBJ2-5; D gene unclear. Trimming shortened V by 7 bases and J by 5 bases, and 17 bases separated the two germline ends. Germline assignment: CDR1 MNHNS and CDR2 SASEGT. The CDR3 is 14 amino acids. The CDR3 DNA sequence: TGTGCCAGCACGACGTCCAGGAATCGGGAGACCCAGTACTTC. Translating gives CASTTSRNRETQYF.

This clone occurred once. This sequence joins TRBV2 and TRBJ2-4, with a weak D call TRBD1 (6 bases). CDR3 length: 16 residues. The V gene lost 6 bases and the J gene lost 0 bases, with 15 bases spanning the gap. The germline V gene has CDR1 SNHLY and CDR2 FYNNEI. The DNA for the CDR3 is TGTGCCAGCAGCGAAACAGGGATGCTAGCCAAAAACATTCAGTACTTC. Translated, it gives CASSETGMLAKNIQYF.

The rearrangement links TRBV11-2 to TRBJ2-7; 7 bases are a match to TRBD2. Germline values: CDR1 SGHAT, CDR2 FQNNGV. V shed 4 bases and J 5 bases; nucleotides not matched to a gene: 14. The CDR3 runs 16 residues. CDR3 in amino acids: CASSSGGGSSMHEQYF. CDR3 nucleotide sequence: TGTGCCAGCAGCTCCGGAGGCGGGAGCTCGATGCACGAGCAGTACTTC.

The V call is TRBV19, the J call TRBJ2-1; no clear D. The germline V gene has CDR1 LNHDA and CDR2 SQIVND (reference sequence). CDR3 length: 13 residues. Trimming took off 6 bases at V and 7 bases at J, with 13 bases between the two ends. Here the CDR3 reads CASSPFKRNEQFF. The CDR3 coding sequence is TGTGCCAGTAGCCCCTTTAAACGGAATGAGCAGTTCTTC.

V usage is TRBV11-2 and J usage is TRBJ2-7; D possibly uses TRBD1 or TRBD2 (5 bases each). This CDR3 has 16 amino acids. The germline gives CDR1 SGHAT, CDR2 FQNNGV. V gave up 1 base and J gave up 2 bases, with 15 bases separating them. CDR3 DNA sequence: TGTGCCAGCAGCTTAGGGGACGGAGGAATTACCTACGAGCAGTACTTC. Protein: CASSLGDGGITYEQYF.